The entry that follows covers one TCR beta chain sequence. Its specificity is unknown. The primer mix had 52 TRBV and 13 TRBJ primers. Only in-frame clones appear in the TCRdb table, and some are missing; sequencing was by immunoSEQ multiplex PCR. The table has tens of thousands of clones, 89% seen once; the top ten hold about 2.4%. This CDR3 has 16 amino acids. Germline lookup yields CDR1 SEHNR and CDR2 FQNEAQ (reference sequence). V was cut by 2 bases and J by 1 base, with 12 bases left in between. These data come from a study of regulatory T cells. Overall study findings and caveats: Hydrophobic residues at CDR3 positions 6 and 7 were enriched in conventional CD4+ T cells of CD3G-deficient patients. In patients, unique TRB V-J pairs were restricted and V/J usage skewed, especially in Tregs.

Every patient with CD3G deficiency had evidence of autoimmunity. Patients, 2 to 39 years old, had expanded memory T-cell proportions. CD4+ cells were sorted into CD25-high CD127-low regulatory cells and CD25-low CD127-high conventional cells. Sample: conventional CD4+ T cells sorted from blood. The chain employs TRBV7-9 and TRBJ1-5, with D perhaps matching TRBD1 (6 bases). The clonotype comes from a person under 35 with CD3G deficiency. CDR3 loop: CASSLRGARSNQPQHF. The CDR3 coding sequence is TGTGCCAGCAGCTTAAGGGGGGCGCGGAGCAATCAGCCCCAGCATTTT.